These 12 T cell receptor beta chains originate from one sample sequenced in a study of blood T cells in healthy people across ages. With a J-beta primer mix and a sample-barcoded 5' primer, a second PCR ran about 7 to 11 cycles. TCRdb ran MiXCR on the 5' RACE reads and lists one entry per CDR3 protein. This sample yields 700,000 to 950,000 distinct CDR3 sequences, of which about three fifths are seen a single time; 22% belongs to the top ten. The sequencing sample was made of blood. These receptors all stem from a man under 40 in good health.

The rearrangement links TRBV20-1 to TRBJ1-2, with 9 bases fitting TRBD1. Germline values: CDR1 DFQATT, CDR2 SNEGSKA (reference sequence). The length of the CDR3 is 15 residues. Trimming removed 1 base from V and 3 bases from J; junction bases left unmatched: 6. The CDR3 sequence: CSARAGDRVDYGYTF. The CDR3 region has the DNA TGCAGTGCTAGAGCAGGGGACAGGGTTGACTATGGCTACACCTTC.

This clonotype was counted between two and nine times. V is TRBV6-2 or TRBV6-3 and J is TRBJ2-5, with 11 bases identical to TRBD2. Germline V gene sequence: CDR1 MNHEY, CDR2 SVGEGT. The CDR3 is made up of 12 amino acids. V trimming: 10 bases; J trimming: 5 bases; junction bases outside the gene matches: 3. The chain's CDR3 is CATTSGSETQYF. In DNA, the CDR3 is TGTGCCACAACTAGCGGGAGCGAGACCCAGTACTTC.

The chain employs TRBV10-3 and TRBJ2-4; D not resolved. The DNA end lines up better with TRBJ2-7; the J call may be wrong. This CDR3 contains 14 residues. Germline V gives CDR1 ENHRY, CDR2 SYGVKD. The chain's CDR3 is CAISELGYTYEQYF. The CDR3 region has the DNA TGTGCCATCAGTGAGTTGGGTTACACCTACGAGCAGTACTTC.

V is TRBV5-1 and J is TRBJ2-5; perhaps TRBD2 as D (6 bases). V was clipped by 4 bases and J by 5 bases, with 15 bases between them. Looked up from germline, CDR1 is SGHRS and CDR2 is YFSETQ. CDR3 length equals 14 residues. CDR3 DNA: TGCGCCAGCAGCAACGCGGGGCTGGGGGAGACCCAGTACTTC. Translating gives CASSNAGLGETQYF. Complete variable domain (other parts from reference TRBV5-1 and TRBJ2-5): KAGVTQTPRYLIKTRGQQVTLSCSPISGHRSVSWYQQTPGQGLQFLFEYFSETQRNKGNFPGRFSGRQFSNSRSEMNVSTLELGDSALYLCASSNAGLGETQYFGPGTRLLVL.

The rearrangement joins TRBV20-1 to TRBJ2-1, with D unresolved. The germline V and J ends were trimmed by 6 bases and 3 bases, with 15 bases remaining between them. There are 14 residues in the CDR3. Per germline, CDR1 DFQATT and CDR2 SNEGSKA (reference sequence). As DNA, the CDR3 is TGCAGTGCACGACGGGTAGCTGTCTACAATGAGCAGTTCTTC. Translated, it gives CSARRVAVYNEQFF.

This clonotype was picked up a small number of times. This chain uses TRBV20-1 with TRBJ2-7, with TRBD1 matching over 9 bases. The J call may be wrong; the DNA end is better matched by TRBJ2-5. CDR1 and CDR2 (germline): DFQATT, SNEGSKA (reference sequence). The CDR3 consists of 15 residues. In DNA, the CDR3 is TGCAGTGCTGGGTACAAACAGGGGGCCAGGGGGACCCAGTACTTC. Protein sequence: CSAGYKQGARGTQYF.

The chain joins TRBV7-2 to TRBJ2-7, with D perhaps TRBD2 (6 bases). The better agreement between TRBJ2-5 and the DNA end casts doubt on the J call. Germline V gives CDR1 SGHTA, CDR2 FQGNSA. This CDR3 has 15 amino acids. This CDR3 reads CASSFQRGTRETQYF. The CDR3 nucleotides are TGTGCCAGCAGCTTTCAACGGGGGACCCGGGAGACCCAGTACTTC.

The chain employs TRBV20-1 and TRBJ1-2; 8 positions match TRBD1. The CDR3 is made up of 16 amino acids. V dropped 5 bases and J dropped 0; count of bases not matched to a gene: 11. In germline, CDR1 is DFQATT, CDR2 SNEGSKA (reference sequence). Here the CDR3 DNA reads TGCAGTGCTCGGCAGGGGGCAGCGCGGGCTAACTATGGCTACACCTTC. It codes for CSARQGAARANYGYTF.

This chain joins TRBV25-1 and TRBJ1-2; TRBD1 agrees at 9 bases. V gave up 6 bases and J gave up 5 bases; unmatched junction bases: 4. The CDR3 sequence is 13 residues long. In germline, CDR1 is MGHDK, CDR2 SYGVNS. The CDR3, as DNA: TGTGCCAGCAGCGCCGGGACAGGGTATGGCTACACCTTC. This sequence encodes CASSAGTGYGYTF.

The chain carries TRBV20-1 and TRBJ2-7; TRBD2 might be the D (5 bases). The CDR3 is 13 residues long. Germline CDR1 DFQATT, CDR2 SNEGSKA (reference sequence). Between the trimmed V and J ends, which lost 5 bases and 0 bases, there was a span of 11 bases. CDR3 residues: CSAYDYRSYEQYF. CDR3 nucleotides: TGCAGTGCTTACGACTACCGCTCCTACGAGCAGTACTTC.

This chain uses TRBV6-6 with TRBJ1-1; D gene ambiguous. Trimming pared 0 bases from V and 1 base from J, leaving 9 bases between. CDR1 and CDR2 (germline): MNHNY, SVGAGI (reference sequence). This CDR3 is built from 15 residues. The CDR3: CASSYSMGKNTEAFF. CDR3 sequence (DNA): TGTGCCAGCAGTTACTCGATGGGGAAGAACACTGAAGCTTTCTTT.

V gene TRBV20-1 combines with J gene TRBJ1-2; 7 bases line up with TRBD1. Germline V lookup: CDR1 DFQATT, CDR2 SNEGSKA (reference sequence). The V gene end was trimmed by 3 bases and the J gene end by 7 bases; junction bases not matched to a gene: 14. The CDR3 extends over 15 amino acids. The DNA for the CDR3 is TGCAGTGCTAGCAGGGGGACGGAACTCAGGGGTGGCTACACCTTC. This gives the protein CSASRGTELRGGYTF.